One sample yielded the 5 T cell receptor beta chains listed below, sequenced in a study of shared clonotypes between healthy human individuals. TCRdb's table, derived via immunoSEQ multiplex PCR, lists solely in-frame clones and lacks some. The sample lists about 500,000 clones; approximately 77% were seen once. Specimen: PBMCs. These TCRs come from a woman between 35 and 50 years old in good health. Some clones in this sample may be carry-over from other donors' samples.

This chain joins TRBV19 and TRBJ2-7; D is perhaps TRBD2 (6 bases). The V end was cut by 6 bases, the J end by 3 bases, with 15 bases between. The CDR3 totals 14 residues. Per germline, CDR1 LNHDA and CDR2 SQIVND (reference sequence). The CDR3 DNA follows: TGTGCCAGTAGACAACAGGAGGGAGTCTACGAGCAGTACTTC. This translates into CASRQQEGVYEQYF.

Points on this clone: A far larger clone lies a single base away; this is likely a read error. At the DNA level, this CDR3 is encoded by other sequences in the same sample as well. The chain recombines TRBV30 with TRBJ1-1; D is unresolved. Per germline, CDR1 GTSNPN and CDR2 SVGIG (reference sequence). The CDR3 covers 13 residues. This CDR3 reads CAWEGNMNTEAFF. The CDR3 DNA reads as TGTGCCTGGGAGGGAAACATGAACACTGAAGCTTTCTTC. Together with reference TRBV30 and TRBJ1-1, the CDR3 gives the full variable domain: SQTIHQWPATLVQPVGSPLSLECTVEGTSNPNLYWYRQAAGRGLQLLFYSVGIGQISSEVPQNLSASRPQDRQFILSSKKLLLSDSGFYLCAWEGNMNTEAFFGQGTRLTVV.

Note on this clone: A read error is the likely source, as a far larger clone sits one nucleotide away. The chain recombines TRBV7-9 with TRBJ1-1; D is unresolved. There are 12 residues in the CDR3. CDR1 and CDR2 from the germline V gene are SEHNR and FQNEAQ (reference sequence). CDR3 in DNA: TGTGCCGGCAGCACCGGACCCACTGAAGCTTTCTTT. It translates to CAGSTGPTEAFF. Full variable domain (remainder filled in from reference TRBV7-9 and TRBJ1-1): DTGVSQNPRHKITKRGQNVTFRCDPISEHNRLYWYRQTLGQGPEFLTYFQNEAQLEKSRLLSDRFSAERPKGSFSTLEIQRTEQGDSAMYLCAGSTGPTEAFFGQGTRLTVV.

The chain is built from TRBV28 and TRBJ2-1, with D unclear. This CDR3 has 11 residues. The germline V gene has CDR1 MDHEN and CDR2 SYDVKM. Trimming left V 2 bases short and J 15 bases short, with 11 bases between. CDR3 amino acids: CASSLTSLRFF. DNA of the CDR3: TGTGCCAGCAGTTTAACAAGTCTCCGGTTCTTC.

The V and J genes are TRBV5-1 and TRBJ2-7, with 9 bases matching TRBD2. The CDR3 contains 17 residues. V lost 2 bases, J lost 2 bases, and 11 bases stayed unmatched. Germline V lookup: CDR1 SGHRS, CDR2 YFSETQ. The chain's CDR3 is CASSFKLAGSFPYEQYF. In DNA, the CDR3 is TGCGCCAGCAGCTTTAAGCTAGCGGGATCCTTTCCCTACGAGCAGTACTTC.